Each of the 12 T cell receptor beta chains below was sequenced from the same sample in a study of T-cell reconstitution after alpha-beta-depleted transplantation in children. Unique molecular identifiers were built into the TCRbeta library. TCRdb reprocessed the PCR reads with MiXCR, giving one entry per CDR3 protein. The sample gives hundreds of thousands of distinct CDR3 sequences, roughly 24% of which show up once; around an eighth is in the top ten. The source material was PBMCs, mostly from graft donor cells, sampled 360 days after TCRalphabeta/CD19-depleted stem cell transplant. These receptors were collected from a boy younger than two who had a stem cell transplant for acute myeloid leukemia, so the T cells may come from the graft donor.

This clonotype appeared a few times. CDR3 sequence: CASSEPLPLGEYNEQFF. CDR3 DNA: TGCGCCAGCAGTGAGCCCCTTCCTTTGGGCGAGTACAATGAGCAGTTCTTC. V gene TRBV10-2 combines with J gene TRBJ2-1; no definite D call. The CDR3 has 17 amino acids. Germline CDR1 and CDR2: WSHSY and SAAADI. V was trimmed by 2 bases and J by 4 bases, leaving 18 bases between them.

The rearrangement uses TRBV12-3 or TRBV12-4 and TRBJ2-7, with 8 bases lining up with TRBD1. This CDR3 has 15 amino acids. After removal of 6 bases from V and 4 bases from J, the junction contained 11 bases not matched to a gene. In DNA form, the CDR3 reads TGTGCCAGCAGCAATACTCGGACAGGGCCTTACGAGCAGTACTTC. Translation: CASSNTRTGPYEQYF.

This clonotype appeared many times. The CDR3 DNA sequence: TGTGCCAGCACCAAGTACGGGGAGATCACAGATACGCAGTATTTT. Encoded protein: CASTKYGEITDTQYF. The genes are TRBV9 and TRBJ2-3, with D possibly TRBD2 on 5 matching bases. Germline V gene lookup returns CDR1 SGDLS and CDR2 YYNGEE. The CDR3 consists of 15 residues. The V end lost 6 bases, the J end lost 2 bases, and 16 bases lay between the germline ends.

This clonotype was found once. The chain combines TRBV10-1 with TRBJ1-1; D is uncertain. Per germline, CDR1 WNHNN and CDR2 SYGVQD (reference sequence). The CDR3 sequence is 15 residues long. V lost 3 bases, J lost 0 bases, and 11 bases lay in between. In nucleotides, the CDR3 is TGCGCCAGCAGTGAAAGTAAGATATTGAACACTGAAGCTTTCTTT. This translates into CASSESKILNTEAFF.

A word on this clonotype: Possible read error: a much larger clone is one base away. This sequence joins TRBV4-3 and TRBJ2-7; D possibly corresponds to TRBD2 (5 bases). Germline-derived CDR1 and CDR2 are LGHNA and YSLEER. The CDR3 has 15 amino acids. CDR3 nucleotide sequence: TGCGCCAGCAGCCAAGAGGTAGGGAGAGGCTACGATCAGTACTTC. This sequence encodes CASSQEVGRGYDQYF.

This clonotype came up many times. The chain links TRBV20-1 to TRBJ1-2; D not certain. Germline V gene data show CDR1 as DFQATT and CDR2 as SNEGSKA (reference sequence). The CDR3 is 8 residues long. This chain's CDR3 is CSPDGYTF. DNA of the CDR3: TGCAGCCCGGATGGCTACACCTTC.

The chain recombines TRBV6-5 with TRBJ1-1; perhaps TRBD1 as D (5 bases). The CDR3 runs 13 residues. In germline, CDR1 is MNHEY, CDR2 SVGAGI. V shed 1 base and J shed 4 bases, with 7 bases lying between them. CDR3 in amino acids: CASSYLGGTEAFF. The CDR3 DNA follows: TGTGCCAGCAGTTACTTGGGGGGCACTGAAGCTTTCTTT.

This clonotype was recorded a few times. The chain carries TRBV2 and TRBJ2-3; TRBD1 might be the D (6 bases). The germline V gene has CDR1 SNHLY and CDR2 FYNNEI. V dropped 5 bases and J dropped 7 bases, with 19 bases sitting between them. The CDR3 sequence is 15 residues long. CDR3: CASSTQGGSFNTQYF. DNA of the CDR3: TGTGCCAGCAGTACACAGGGTGGGAGCTTCAATACGCAGTATTTT.

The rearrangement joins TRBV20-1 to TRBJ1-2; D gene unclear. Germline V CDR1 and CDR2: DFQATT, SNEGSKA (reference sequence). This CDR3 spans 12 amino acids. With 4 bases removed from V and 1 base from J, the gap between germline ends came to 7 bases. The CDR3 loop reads CSATQRNYGYTF. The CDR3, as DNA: TGCAGTGCTACCCAGCGTAACTATGGCTACACCTTC.

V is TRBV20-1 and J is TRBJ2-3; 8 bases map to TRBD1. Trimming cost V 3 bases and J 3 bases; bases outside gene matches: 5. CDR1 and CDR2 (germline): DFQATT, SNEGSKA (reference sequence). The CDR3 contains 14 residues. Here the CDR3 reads CSASARGPTDTQYF. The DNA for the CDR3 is TGCAGTGCTAGTGCCAGGGGGCCGACAGATACGCAGTATTTT.

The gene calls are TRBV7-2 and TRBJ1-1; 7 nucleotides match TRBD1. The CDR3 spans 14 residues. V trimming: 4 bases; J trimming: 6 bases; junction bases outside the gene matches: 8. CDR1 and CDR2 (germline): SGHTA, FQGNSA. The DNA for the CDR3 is TGTGCCAGCAGCTCCGCCAGGGGGATCGCTGAAGCTTTCTTT. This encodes CASSSARGIAEAFF. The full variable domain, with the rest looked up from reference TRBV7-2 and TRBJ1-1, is GAGVSQSPSNKVTEKGKDVELRCDPISGHTALYWYRQSLGQGLEFLIYFQGNSAPDKSGLPSDRFSAERTGGSVSTLTIQRTQQEDSAVYLCASSSARGIAEAFFGQGTRLTVV.

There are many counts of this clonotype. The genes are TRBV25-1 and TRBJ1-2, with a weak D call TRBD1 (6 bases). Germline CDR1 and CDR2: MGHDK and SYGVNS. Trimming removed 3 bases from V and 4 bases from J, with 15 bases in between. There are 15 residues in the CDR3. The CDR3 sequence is CASSDPGQTGYGYTF. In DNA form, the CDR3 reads TGTGCCAGCAGTGACCCCGGACAGACGGGCTATGGCTACACCTTC.